Described below is a single TCR beta chain sequence and its context. Antigen specificity is unknown. Measured with immunoSEQ multiplex PCR; TCRdb has only the in-frame clones, and not every one. The repertoire has around 690,000 clones, 90% of them found once; the top ten carry about 34%. These data come from a study of shared clonotypes between healthy human individuals. General observations from the study: Only blood samples were collected, and tissue repertoires likely differ.

The germline V gene has CDR1 MGHRA and CDR2 YSYEKL. The CDR3 has 15 amino acids. V lost 1 base, J lost 7 bases, and 6 bases stayed unmatched. J is TRBJ2-1 and V is TRBV4-1; 8 nucleotides agree with TRBD1. The sequence was collected from a man aged 18 to 30 in good health. Some clones in this sample may be carry-over from other donors' samples. The sequencing input was memory CD8+ T cells from PBMCs. Noted subset: CD45RO+ cells pooled with CCR7-negative TemRA cells. Written as DNA, the CDR3 is TGCGCCAGCAGCCAAGGGACAGGGAAGGGGAATGAGCAGTTCTTC. Its translation is CASSQGTGKGNEQFF.